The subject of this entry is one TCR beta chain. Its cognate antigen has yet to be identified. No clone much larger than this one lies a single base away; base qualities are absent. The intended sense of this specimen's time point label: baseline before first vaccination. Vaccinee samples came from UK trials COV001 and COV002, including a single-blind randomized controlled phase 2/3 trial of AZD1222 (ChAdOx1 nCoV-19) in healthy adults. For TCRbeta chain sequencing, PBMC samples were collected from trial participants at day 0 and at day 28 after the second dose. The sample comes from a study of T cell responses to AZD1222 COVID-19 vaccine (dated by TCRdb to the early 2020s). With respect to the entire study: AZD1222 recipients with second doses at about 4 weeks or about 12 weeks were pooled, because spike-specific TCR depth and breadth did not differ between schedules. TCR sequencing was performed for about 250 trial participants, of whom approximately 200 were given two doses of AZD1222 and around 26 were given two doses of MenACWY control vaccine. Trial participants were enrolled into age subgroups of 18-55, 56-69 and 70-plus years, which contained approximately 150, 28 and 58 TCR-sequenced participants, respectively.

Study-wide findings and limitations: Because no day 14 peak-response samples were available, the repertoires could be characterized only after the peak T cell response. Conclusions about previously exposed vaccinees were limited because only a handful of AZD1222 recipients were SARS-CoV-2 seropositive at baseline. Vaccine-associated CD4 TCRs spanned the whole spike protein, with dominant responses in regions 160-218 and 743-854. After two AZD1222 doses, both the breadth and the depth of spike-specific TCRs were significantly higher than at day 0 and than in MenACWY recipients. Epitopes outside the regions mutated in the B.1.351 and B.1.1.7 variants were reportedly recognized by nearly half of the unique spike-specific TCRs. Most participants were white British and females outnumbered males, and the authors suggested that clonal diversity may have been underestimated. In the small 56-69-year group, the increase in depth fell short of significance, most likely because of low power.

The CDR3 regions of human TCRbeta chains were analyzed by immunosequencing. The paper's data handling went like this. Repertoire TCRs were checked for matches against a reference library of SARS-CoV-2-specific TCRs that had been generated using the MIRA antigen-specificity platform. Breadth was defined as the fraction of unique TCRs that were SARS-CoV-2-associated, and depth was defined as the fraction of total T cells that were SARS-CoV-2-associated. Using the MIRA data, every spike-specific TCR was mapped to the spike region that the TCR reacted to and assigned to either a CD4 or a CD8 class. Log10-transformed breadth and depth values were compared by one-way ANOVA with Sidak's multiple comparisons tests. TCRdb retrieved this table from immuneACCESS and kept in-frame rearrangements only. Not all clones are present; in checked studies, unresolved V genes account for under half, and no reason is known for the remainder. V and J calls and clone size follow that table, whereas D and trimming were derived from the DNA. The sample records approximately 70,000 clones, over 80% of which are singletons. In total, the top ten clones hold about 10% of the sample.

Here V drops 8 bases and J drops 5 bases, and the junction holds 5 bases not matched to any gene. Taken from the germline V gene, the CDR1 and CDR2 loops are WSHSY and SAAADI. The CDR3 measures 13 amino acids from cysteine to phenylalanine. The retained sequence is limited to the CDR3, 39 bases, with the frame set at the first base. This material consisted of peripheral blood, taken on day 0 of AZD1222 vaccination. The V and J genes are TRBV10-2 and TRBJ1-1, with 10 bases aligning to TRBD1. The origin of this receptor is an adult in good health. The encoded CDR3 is CASWDRGATEAFF. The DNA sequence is TGCGCCAGCTGGGACAGGGGTGCAACTGAAGCTTTCTTT.